The 21 T cell receptor beta chains listed next were all sequenced from one sample in a study of T cells expressing NK-cell markers. With the 5' RACE reads reprocessed, TCRdb shows one record per CDR3 protein and no DNA. The table lists 300,000 or so distinct CDR3 sequences. The sample taken for sequencing was blood T cells: a sorted CD56 or NKG2C T cell subset, CD4+ or CD8+ T cells, or bulk PBMC T cells (not recorded which). The receptors originated from a woman between 18 and 75 years old in good health.

V gene TRBV29-1 combines with J gene TRBJ2-5; TCRdb gives TRBD1 as the D gene, but with no DNA this cannot be confirmed. CDR3 length equals 13 residues. Germline CDR1 is SQVTM and CDR2 is ANQGSEA. The CDR3 here is CSGVQGPQETQYF.

The gene calls are TRBV12-3 or TRBV12-4 and TRBJ2-3; TCRdb lists TRBD2, though no DNA is available to test this call. This CDR3 is 15 amino acids long. CDR3: CASSLGPSSKDTQYF.

CDR3 in amino acids: CASSLRRGWETQYF. This sequence joins TRBV5-5 and TRBJ2-5; TCRdb lists TRBD1, though no DNA is available to test this call. Germline V gene data show CDR1 as SGHKS and CDR2 as YYEKEE (reference sequence). The CDR3 runs 14 residues.

The chain combines TRBV5-4 with TRBJ1-4; checking the TCRdb D call of TRBD1 is not possible without DNA. Germline values: CDR1 SGHNT, CDR2 YYREEE (reference sequence). This CDR3 region has 12 residues. This CDR3 is CASSSPFEKLFF.

The chain combines TRBV7-2 with TRBJ1-2; with no DNA, the TCRdb D assignment of TRBD1 cannot be verified. The CDR3 loop spans 15 amino acids. Germline CDR1 SGHTA, CDR2 FQGNSA. The CDR3 spells CASDRQGANNYGYTF.

The chain recombines TRBV3-1 with TRBJ2-5. The CDR3 is made up of 14 amino acids. CDR1 is LGHDT and CDR2 is YNNKEL in the germline V gene (reference sequence). Here the CDR3 reads CASSHDRFQETQYF.

J is TRBJ1-5 and V is TRBV18; as DNA is missing, the TRBD1 call by TCRdb cannot be tested. This CDR3 region has 14 residues. Per the germline V gene, CDR1 is KGHSH and CDR2 is LQKENI. The CDR3 sequence is CASSLTGGSQPQHF. The whole variable domain, filled in from reference TRBV18 and TRBJ1-5, reads NAGVMQNPRHLVRRRGQEARLRCSPMKGHSHVYWYRQLPEEGLKFMVYLQKENIIDESGMPKERFSAEFPKEGPSILRIQQVVRGDSAAYFCASSLTGGSQPQHFGDGTRLSIL.

This CDR3 is CASSFSLKGGDGYTF. The gene calls are TRBV7-2 and TRBJ1-2; TCRdb's D call of TRBD1 is untestable without DNA. CDR3 length: 15 amino acids. Germline V CDR1 and CDR2: SGHTA, FQGNSA.

The rearrangement joins TRBV11-2 to TRBJ2-5. The CDR3 covers 12 residues. Germline CDR1 and CDR2: SGHAT and FQNNGV. CDR3 residues: CASSLDRETQYF.

The genes are TRBV7-2 and TRBJ2-7; TCRdb selects TRBD1, and the lack of DNA leaves this call unchecked. The CDR3 covers 12 residues. Looked up from germline, CDR1 is SGHTA and CDR2 is FQGNSA. Here the CDR3 reads CASRRQTYEQYF.

This chain connects TRBV5-1 to TRBJ1-1; TCRdb proposes TRBD1, but this gene call is untestable without DNA. In germline, CDR1 is SGHRS, CDR2 YFSETQ. The CDR3 is 14 residues long. The CDR3 here is CASSVDPRTVEAFF.

This rearrangement joins TRBV7-9 to TRBJ2-1; TCRdb's assignment of TRBD1 cannot be checked, as there is no DNA. Germline loops: CDR1 SEHNR, CDR2 FQNEAQ (reference sequence). This CDR3 is built from 12 residues. This CDR3 reads CTSSRTVNEQFF.

The chain links TRBV20-1 to TRBJ2-2; TCRdb reports TRBD1, a call that lacks DNA to check it against. Germline CDR1 reads DFQATT; CDR2 reads SNEGSKA (reference sequence). The CDR3 covers 17 residues. The CDR3 loop is CSAGRTGGVAGGGELFF.

This chain connects TRBV30 to TRBJ1-1; TCRdb gives TRBD1 as the D gene, but with no DNA this cannot be confirmed. From germline, CDR1 is GTSNPN and CDR2 SVGIG (reference sequence). This CDR3 has 14 amino acids. The CDR3 spells CAWRVGGLNTEAFF. The entire variable domain, with the rest obtained from reference TRBV30 and TRBJ1-1, is as follows: SQTIHQWPATLVQPVGSPLSLECTVEGTSNPNLYWYRQAAGRGLQLLFYSVGIGQISSEVPQNLSASRPQDRQFILSSKKLLLSDSGFYLCAWRVGGLNTEAFFGQGTRLTVV.

The chain recombines TRBV12-3 or TRBV12-4 with TRBJ2-2; TCRdb lists TRBD2, though no DNA is available to test this call. This CDR3 is 13 amino acids long. CDR3: CASQFMGGGELFF.

J is TRBJ1-5 and V is TRBV10-3; TCRdb proposes TRBD1, but this gene call is untestable without DNA. Germline CDR1 ENHRY, CDR2 SYGVKD. The CDR3 is 14 amino acids. CDR3 sequence: CAISPGGSNQPQHF.

This chain connects TRBV10-3 to TRBJ2-7; TCRdb's D call, TRBD1, is unchecked because there is no DNA. Germline V lookup: CDR1 ENHRY, CDR2 SYGVKD. This CDR3 has 15 residues. The CDR3 reads CAISDLDRTAYEQYF.

The rearrangement links TRBV4-3 to TRBJ2-3; TCRdb names TRBD2, which stays unverified in the absence of DNA. Germline V gene data show CDR1 as LGHNA and CDR2 as YSLEER. This CDR3 contains 15 residues. The CDR3 loop reads CASSADYLDKDTQYF.

The V gene is TRBV6-2 or TRBV6-3, the J gene TRBJ2-6; TCRdb names TRBD2, which stays unverified in the absence of DNA. From germline, CDR1 is MNHEY and CDR2 SVGEGT. The CDR3 contains 18 residues. CDR3 residues: CASSSQLGLSSGANVLTF.

CDR3 loop: CASSPNYGELFF. The chain combines TRBV27 with TRBJ2-2. In germline, CDR1 is MNHEY, CDR2 SMNVEV (reference sequence). This CDR3 region has 12 residues.

The chain combines TRBV10-3 with TRBJ2-3; the D gene TCRdb calls, TRBD1, cannot be checked with no DNA. The V gene's germline CDR1 is ENHRY and CDR2 SYGVKD. The CDR3 loop spans 14 amino acids. The CDR3 loop reads CAISDGTFTDTQYF.